Presented here are 13 T cell receptor beta chains from one specimen sequenced in a study of CD4 T cells in relation to SARS-CoV-2 and coronaviruses. No antigen has been identified for these receptors. Measured with immunoSEQ multiplex PCR; TCRdb has only the in-frame clones, and not every one. This sample has approximately 17,000 clones, with about four fifths found just once. Before the COVID-19 pandemic, during about 2010-2019, CD4+ T cells were taken from unexposed donors. Isolation of CD4+ T cells took place after less than 13 days in culture. Sequencing was performed on CD4+ T cells from PBMCs, cultured in vitro. These receptors were taken from a human donor in good health.

The J gene is TRBJ2-1, the V gene TRBV25-1; D uncertain. The CDR3 runs to 14 residues. Trimming left V 6 bases short and J 4 bases short, with 13 bases between. Germline assignment: CDR1 MGHDK and CDR2 SYGVNS. CDR3 amino acids: CASSALVQYNEQFF. As DNA, the CDR3 is TGTGCCAGCAGCGCCCTTGTCCAGTACAATGAGCAGTTCTTC.

V is TRBV7-9 and J is TRBJ2-1, with 9 bases identical to TRBD1. V lost 1 base, J lost 4 bases, and 11 bases stayed unmatched. The CDR3 runs 18 residues. The germline V gene has CDR1 SEHNR and CDR2 FQNEAQ (reference sequence). In DNA form, the CDR3 reads TGTGCCAGCAGCTTAGTGGGACAGGGCAACATCAAATACAATGAGCAGTTCTTC. It encodes CASSLVGQGNIKYNEQFF.

This clone showed up just once. V is TRBV11-2 and J is TRBJ1-5; no reliable D call. Germline V CDR1 and CDR2: SGHAT, FQNNGV. The CDR3 has 15 residues. V lost 3 bases and J lost 4, with 13 bases in between. This CDR3 reads CASSFDGLGNQPQHF. CDR3 sequence (DNA): TGTGCCAGCAGCTTTGACGGGCTCGGAAATCAGCCCCAGCATTTT.

This clone appeared a few times. This sequence joins TRBV5-6 and TRBJ2-7; TRBD2 matches at 9 bases. Germline CDR1 and CDR2: SGHDT and YYEEEE. V was clipped by 2 bases and J by 5 bases; unmatched bases: 2. This CDR3 is 13 amino acids long. CDR3 coding DNA: TGTGCCAGCAGCTTTTTAGCGGGAGACGAGCAGTACTTC. Its translation is CASSFLAGDEQYF.

This clone showed up just a few times. The chain carries TRBV7-8 and TRBJ1-2, with TRBD1 matching over 11 bases. CDR3 size: 15 residues. Per the germline V gene, CDR1 is SGHVS and CDR2 is FQNEAQ. Trimming took 5 bases from V and 7 from J; bases not matched to a gene: 9. CDR3 protein: CASSPGQGAVLGYTF. The CDR3 DNA reads TGTGCCAGCAGCCCCGGACAGGGGGCTGTTCTTGGCTACACCTTC.

In nucleotides, the CDR3 is TGTGCCAGCAGCATGGAGGCGGATACGCAGTATTTT. This gives the protein CASSMEADTQYF. This chain uses TRBV6-5 with TRBJ2-3, with D possibly matching TRBD2 (5 bases). Trimming removed 6 bases at V and 6 bases at J, with 10 bases between. This CDR3 comprises 12 residues. Germline CDR1 is MNHEY and CDR2 is SVGAGI.

V gene TRBV27 combines with J gene TRBJ1-4; perhaps TRBD1 as D (5 bases). Germline lookup yields CDR1 MNHEY and CDR2 SMNVEV (reference sequence). The V gene lost 6 bases and the J gene lost 14 bases, with 16 bases spanning the gap. The CDR3 loop spans 12 amino acids. CDR3 region: CASRPTAGILFF. The CDR3 bases are TGTGCCAGCAGACCGACAGCCGGTATCCTGTTTTTT. The full variable domain, in which reference TRBV27 and TRBJ1-4 provide the parts outside the CDR3, is EAQVTQNPRYLITVTGKKLTVTCSQNMNHEYMSWYRQDPGLGLRQIYYSMNVEVTDKGDVPEGYKVSRKEKRNFPLILESPSPNQTSLYFCASRPTAGILFFGSGTQLSVL.

This chain uses TRBV24-1 with TRBJ2-1, with 13 bases aligning to TRBD2. CDR1 and CDR2 from the germline V gene are KGHDR and SFDVKD. Losses at the gene ends were 6 bases for V and 0 bases for J; bases not matched to a gene: 16. The CDR3 length is 21 residues. DNA of the CDR3: TGTGCCACCAGTAGAAGTCCCGGGACTAGCGGGACGACCACCTCCTACAATGAGCAGTTCTTC. Encoded protein: CATSRSPGTSGTTTSYNEQFF.

There are a few counts of this clone. The V call is TRBV5-6, the J call TRBJ2-6; the D is unclear. V lost 4 bases and J 0 bases, leaving 17 bases between the germline ends. Germline CDR1 reads SGHDT; CDR2 reads YYEEEE. The CDR3 extends over 18 amino acids. CDR3 in amino acids: CASSPARTAHSGANVLTF. CDR3 sequence (DNA): TGTGCCAGCAGCCCGGCAAGGACGGCCCACTCTGGGGCCAACGTCCTGACTTTC.

The chain is built from TRBV3-1 (or the pseudogene TRBV3-2) and TRBJ2-1; 8 bases fit TRBD2. This CDR3 has 16 amino acids. Trimming took 3 bases from V and 9 from J; bases not matched to a gene: 13. CDR1 and CDR2 (germline): LGHDT, YNNKEL (reference sequence). CDR3 bases: TGTGCCAGCAGCCAGGGGCGGTCAGCGGGAGAGGTTGAGCAGTTCTTC. This encodes CASSQGRSAGEVEQFF.

This clone was seen a few times. This chain connects TRBV19 to TRBJ1-2; perhaps TRBD1 as D (5 bases). The CDR3 is made up of 14 amino acids. V was pared by 7 bases and J by 1 base, with 13 bases between. Germline V CDR1 and CDR2: LNHDA, SQIVND (reference sequence). CDR3 DNA sequence: TGTGCCAGTACTACCGGGACGGGTAACTATGGCTACACCTTC. Amino acid sequence: CASTTGTGNYGYTF.

This clone was counted once. The rearrangement links TRBV19 to TRBJ2-7; D call uncertain. Germline V gives CDR1 LNHDA, CDR2 SQIVND (reference sequence). The CDR3 sequence is 14 residues long. V lost 5 bases and J 0 bases, leaving 11 bases between the germline ends. DNA of the CDR3: TGTGCCAGTAGTTTCACCTCACCCTCCTACGAGCAGTACTTC. The encoded protein is CASSFTSPSYEQYF.

This rearrangement joins TRBV4-2 to TRBJ2-1; 13 bases line up with TRBD2. Trimming cost V 0 bases and J 9 bases; bases outside gene matches: 5. The CDR3 has 16 amino acids. The germline V gene encodes CDR1 LGHNA and CDR2 YNFKEQ. The CDR3 nucleotides read TGTGCCAGCAGCCAAGAAGAAGGGACTAGCGGGATTGAGCAGTTCTTC. Protein: CASSQEEGTSGIEQFF.